This T cell receptor beta chain was documented in a study of blood T cells in healthy people across ages (dated by TCRdb to 2015 to 2017). Regarding the study in general: Template switching captured roughly one uniquely barcoded TCR beta cDNA molecule per two T cells in model experiments. To track age-related changes in TCR beta repertoire diversity, the study relied on deep sequencing normalized with unique cDNA molecular identifiers. Four age groups were formed from the donors: young (average 16 years), middle-aged (approximately 40), aged (roughly 58) and long-lived (around 82). Donors of different ages were randomly distributed across sequencing lanes to avoid experimental bias. Two additional independent replicas of 1 million unique cDNA reads from the same blood draw were analyzed for two donors (one aged 18 to 30 and one aged 80 or older). Study-wide conclusions, independent of this receptor: Estimates of total diversity based on one million sequenced T cells were regarded as lower bounds and as underestimates. The percentage of naive T cells measured by flow cytometry correlated strongly with observed TCR beta diversity. Compared with the aged group, the long-lived group had more naive CD4+ T cells, fewer expanded clones and increased TCR diversity, a pattern suggesting age selection. Observed TCR beta diversity per million T cells fell roughly linearly with age, and a significant reduction was already apparent by age around 40. Bulk unsorted PBMC profiling prevented conclusive comparison of naive and antigen-experienced compartments. Donor CMV infection status was unknown, potentially confounding age-related changes in expanded clonotypes.

The CDR3, from cysteine to phenylalanine, totals 13 residues. Kept here is only the CDR3 DNA, which spans 39 bases and is read in frame from base 1. CDR1 and CDR2 (SNHLY, FYNNEI) derive from the germline V gene. Cut back by 9 bases and 2 bases, the V and J ends lie 14 bases apart. In this sample, this clonotype turned up a few times. The specificity of this receptor is unknown. Base qualities are not at hand, and no much larger clone is one base apart. Donors were 40 or so systemically healthy Caucasian individuals from Russia aged about 6 to 100 years. Each donor gave around 9 milliliters of peripheral blood, collected into EDTA-treated Vacutainer tubes. Ficoll-Paque density-gradient centrifugation was used to isolate PBMCs, with at least 6.5 million obtained per sample. Total RNA, at least 6 micrograms per sample, was extracted from PBMCs with Trizol reagent. The percentages of naive CD45RAhigh/CD27high T cells were determined by flow cytometry on a PBMC aliquot from every donor.

The library came from 5' RACE. TCRdb lists the instrument as Illumina HiSeq 2500. A second 7 to 11 cycle PCR used a sample-barcoded 5' primer and a J-beta primer mix. Each TCR beta cDNA molecule received a unique molecular identifier from a template-switch 5' adaptor carrying 12 random nucleotides. At least 3 million CDR3-containing paired-end reads were obtained from each sample. All of the RNA was converted into first-strand cDNA using the Mint cDNA synthesis kit, with a TRBC-specific oligonucleotide serving as the primer. All cDNA was treated with uracil-DNA glycosylase and then went through a first 18-cycle PCR with the universal primers M1SS and BC2_uni_R. As for the original processing: Each sample was normalized by randomly selecting 1 million high-quality reads, each carrying a distinct molecular identifier. Instead of being binned into consensus sequences, reads with shared molecular identifiers were discarded. MiTCR, run with a Q25 quality threshold and the strictest error-elimination algorithm, handled CDR3 identification, clonotype clustering and error correction. Lower-bound total TCR beta diversity was estimated with a nonparametric unseen species model using Euler transformation. The public reads were reanalyzed by TCRdb: fastp trimming at Q25, MiXCR alignment, in-frame beta chains only. Rows are unified per CDR3 protein, each entry keeping the most common DNA and genes. These V and J calls originate from TCRdb's pipeline instead of the authors' own analysis. This sample comprises more than 700,000 distinct CDR3 sequences, about half of them detected only once. 15% to 20% of the sample is in the top ten clones.

This sequence uses TRBV2 and TRBJ2-7; the D segment might be TRBD1 or TRBD2, since each matches 5 bases. The TCR was taken from a man aged 80 or over in good health. The sequenced sample consisted of blood. The CDR3 in this case is CASHPGTPYEQYF. The DNA is TGTGCCAGTCACCCGGGGACCCCCTACGAGCAGTACTTC.